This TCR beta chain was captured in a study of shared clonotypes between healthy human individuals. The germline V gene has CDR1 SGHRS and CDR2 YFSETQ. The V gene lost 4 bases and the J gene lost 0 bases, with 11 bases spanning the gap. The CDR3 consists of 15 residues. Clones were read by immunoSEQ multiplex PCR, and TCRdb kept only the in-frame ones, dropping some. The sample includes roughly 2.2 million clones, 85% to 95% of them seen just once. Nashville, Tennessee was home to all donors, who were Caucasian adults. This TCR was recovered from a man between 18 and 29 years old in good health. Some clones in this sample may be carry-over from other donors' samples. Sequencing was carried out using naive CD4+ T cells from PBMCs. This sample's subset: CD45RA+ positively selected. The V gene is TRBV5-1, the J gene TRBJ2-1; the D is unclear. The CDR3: CASSTLSSSYNEQFF. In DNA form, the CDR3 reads TGCGCCAGCAGCACGTTAAGTAGCTCCTACAATGAGCAGTTCTTC.